A selection of T cell receptor beta chains follows, all from one sample in a study of shared clonotypes between healthy human individuals. Repertoires were generated with immunoSEQ multiplex PCR, while TCRdb's copy carries only in-frame clones and drops some. The data show around 700,000 clones, with approximately 74% seen just once and 1.5% to 2% held by the top ten. The sample was memory CD4+ T cells sorted from blood. The receptors here all came from a woman aged 25 to 39 in good health. The CDR3 runs from the conserved cysteine through the conserved F or W. D genes are given only for firm matches. Only some rows state a clone size, as once, few, many or a class for expanded clones.

>TRBD2|TRBV5-1|-|19|TRBJ2-3
CASSPTLGLAGVYADTQYF
TGCGCCAGCAGTCCCACATTGGGACTAGCGGGAGTGTATGCAGATACGCAGTATTTT
>-|TRBV30|-|13|TRBJ1-2
CAWSAHVTNGYTF
TGTGCCTGGAGTGCACACGTTACGAATGGCTACACCTTC
>-|TRBV2|-|12|TRBJ1-1
CASRAGNTEAFF
TGTGCCAGCAGAGCGGGGAACACTGAAGCTTTCTTT
>-|TRBV29-1|-|12|TRBJ2-5
CSVQMGGETQYF
TGCAGCGTTCAGATGGGGGGAGAGACCCAGTACTTC
>-|TRBV5-5|once|20|TRBJ2-1
CASSLVPGTISGMVQYEQFF
TGTGCCAGCAGCTTGGTTCCGGGGACGATTTCGGGAATGGTACAATATGAGCAGTTCTTC
>-|TRBV14|-|15|TRBJ2-5
CASSQATDRRETQYF
TGTGCCAGCAGCCAAGCCACCGACAGAAGGGAGACCCAGTACTTC
>TRBD1|TRBV27|-|18|TRBJ2-7
CASSLLGLPGQGAYEQYF
TGTGCCAGCAGTTTACTTGGACTCCCGGGACAGGGAGCCTACGAGCAGTACTTC
>TRBD1|TRBV4-2|-|16|TRBJ1-2
CASSLRPWDRDGGYTF
TGTGCCAGCAGCCTTCGTCCATGGGACAGGGACGGGGGCTACACCTTC
>-|TRBV27|-|16|TRBJ2-3
CASSHFGDSLRDTQYF
TGTGCCAGCAGTCATTTCGGGGACTCCCTCCGAGATACGCAGTATTTT
>TRBD2|TRBV4-1|-|18|TRBJ2-2
CASSQDPVPAGGSGELFF
TGCGCCAGCAGCCAAGATCCTGTCCCTGCGGGAGGCTCCGGGGAGCTGTTTTTT
>-|TRBV29-1|-|12|TRBJ2-4
CSVGDSENIQYF
TGCAGCGTGGGCGACAGTGAAAACATTCAGTACTTC
>-|TRBV27|-|18|TRBJ1-5
CASSFIPPRGLGNQPQHF
TGTGCCAGCAGTTTTATCCCCCCTCGGGGGTTGGGCAATCAGCCCCAGCATTTT
>-|TRBV19|few|11|TRBJ2-7
CATGQHYEQYF
TGTGCCACAGGACAACACTACGAGCAGTACTTC
>-|TRBV10-3|few|11|TRBJ2-1
CAISVGNEQFF
TGTGCCATCAGTGTTGGAAATGAGCAGTTCTTC
>TRBD1|TRBV7-9|-|16|TRBJ1-4
CASSSWGGQGNEKLFF
TGTGCCAGCAGCTCCTGGGGGGGACAGGGAAATGAAAAACTGTTTTTT